This T cell receptor beta chain appears in the sequencing data of a study of control samples from healthy donors and cancer patients. Between the trimmed V and J ends, which lost 4 bases and 0 bases, there was a span of 16 bases. Germline V gene sequence: CDR1 LGHDT, CDR2 YNNKEL (reference sequence). The CDR3 is 16 amino acids. Assay: immunoSEQ multiplex PCR; the TCRdb copy retains only in-frame clones and omits some. The table has just over 150,000 clones, 85% to 95% seen once; the top ten hold under 2.5%. What was sequenced was blood. The sequence was collected from a man between 50 and 59 years old in good health. The V and J genes are TRBV3-1 (or the pseudogene TRBV3-2) and TRBJ2-7, with D possibly matching TRBD1 (8 bases). The CDR3 here is CASSPQGGARSYEQYF. DNA for the CDR3: TGTGCCAGCAGCCCACAGGGGGGGGCCCGCTCCTACGAGCAGTACTTC.